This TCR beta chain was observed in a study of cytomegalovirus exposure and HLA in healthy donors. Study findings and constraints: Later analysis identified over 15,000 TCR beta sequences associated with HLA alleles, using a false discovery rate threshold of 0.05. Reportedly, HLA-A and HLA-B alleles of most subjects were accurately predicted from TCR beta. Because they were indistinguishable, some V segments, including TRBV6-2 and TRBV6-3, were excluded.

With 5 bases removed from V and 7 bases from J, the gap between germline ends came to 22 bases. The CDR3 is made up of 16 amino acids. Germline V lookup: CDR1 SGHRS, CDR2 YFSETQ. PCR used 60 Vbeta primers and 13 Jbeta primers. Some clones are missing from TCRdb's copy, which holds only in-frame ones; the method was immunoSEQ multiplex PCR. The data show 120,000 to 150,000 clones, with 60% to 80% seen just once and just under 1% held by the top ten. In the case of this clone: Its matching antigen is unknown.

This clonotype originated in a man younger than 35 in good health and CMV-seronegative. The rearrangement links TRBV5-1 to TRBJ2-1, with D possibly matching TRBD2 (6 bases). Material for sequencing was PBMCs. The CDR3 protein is CASRDPRGGAQNEQFF. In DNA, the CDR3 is TGCGCCAGCAGAGATCCCCGTGGCGGGGCCCAAAATGAGCAGTTCTTC. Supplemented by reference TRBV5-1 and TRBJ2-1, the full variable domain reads KAGVTQTPRYLIKTRGQQVTLSCSPISGHRSVSWYQQTPGQGLQFLFEYFSETQRNKGNFPGRFSGRQFSNSRSEMNVSTLELGDSALYLCASRDPRGGAQNEQFFGPGTRLTVL.